The rows below give T cell receptor beta chains drawn from one sample of a study of shared clonotypes between healthy human individuals. Only in-frame clones appear in the TCRdb table, and some are missing; sequencing was by immunoSEQ multiplex PCR. The sample includes 2,100,000 or so clones, almost 96% of them seen just once. The material sequenced was naive CD4+ T cells sorted from blood. The receptors here all came from a young man in good health. Each CDR3 is given without its conserved first and last residue.

v_call	cdr3_aa
TRBV11-2	ASSLGVLSGTSGEETQY
TRBV18	ASSPSGNRGDTQY
TRBV18	ASSPQETSGNTIY
TRBV25-1	ASAENAEAF
TRBV2	ASRSGVETQY
TRBV15	ATSRDNEQF
TRBV5-1	ASSLRQGGNTEAF
TRBV7-9	ASSSLERGGRAF
TRBV28	ASNSRDWTYEQY
TRBV14	ASSPGGDTIY
TRBV7-9	ASNSALAGVGEQY
TRBV7-3	ASSLGGGQDNEKLF
TRBV10-1	ASSEQSNEKLF
TRBV6-5	ASSYSPSGDSYEQY
TRBV9	ASSVDGSGYEQY
TRBV11-2	ASRDRGGEETQY
TRBV30	AWEEGSYGYT
TRBV10-3	AISEHGTASNQPQH
TRBV5-1	ASSLAGVAGGKVLAKNIQY
TRBV28	ASNSIWVGNTIY
TRBV6-1	ASSVIRANVLT
TRBV28	ASSPGTVRTDTQY
TRBV30	AWSLLGSGETQY
TRBV27	ASSLFLGASTGELF
TRBV5-1	ASSPDNPNYGYT